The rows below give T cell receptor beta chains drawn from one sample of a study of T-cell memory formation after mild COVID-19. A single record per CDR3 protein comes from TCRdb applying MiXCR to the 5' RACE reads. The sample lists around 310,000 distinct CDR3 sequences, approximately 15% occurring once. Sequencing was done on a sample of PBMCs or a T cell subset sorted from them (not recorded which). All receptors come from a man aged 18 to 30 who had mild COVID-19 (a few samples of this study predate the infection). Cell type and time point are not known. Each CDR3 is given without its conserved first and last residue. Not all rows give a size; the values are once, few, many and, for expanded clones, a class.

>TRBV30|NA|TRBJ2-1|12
AWRRQGPYNEQF
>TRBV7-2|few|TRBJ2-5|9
ASSLFWTQY
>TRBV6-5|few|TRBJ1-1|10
ASRTTGVGAF
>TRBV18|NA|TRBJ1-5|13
ASSPPGTDNQPQH
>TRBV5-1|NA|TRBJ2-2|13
ASRLRAVNTGELF
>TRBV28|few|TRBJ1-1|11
ASSGTPEREAF
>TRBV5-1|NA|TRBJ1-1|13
ASSLRTMVNTEAF
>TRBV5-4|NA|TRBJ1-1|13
ASSRGGQGLTEAF
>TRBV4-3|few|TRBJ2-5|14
ASSHRYGQGQETQY
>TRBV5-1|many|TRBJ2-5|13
ASSFLGVDGETQY
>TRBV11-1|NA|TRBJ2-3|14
ASSFGRLAGADTQY
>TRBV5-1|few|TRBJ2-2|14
ASSLIQASNTGELF
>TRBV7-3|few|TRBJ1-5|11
ASSFGRGQPQH
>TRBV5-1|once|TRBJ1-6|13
ASSPGGSYNSPLH
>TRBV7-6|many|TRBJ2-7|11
ASSPADSYEQY
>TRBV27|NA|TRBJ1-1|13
ASSSESLPNTEAF
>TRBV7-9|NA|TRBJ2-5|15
ASSFKRLAGWEETQY
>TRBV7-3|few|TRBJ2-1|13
ASSPTSGGWNEQF
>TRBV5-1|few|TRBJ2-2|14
ASSLSAGDLTGELF
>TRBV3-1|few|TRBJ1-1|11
ASSQVDGTEAF
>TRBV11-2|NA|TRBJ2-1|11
ASSRGAWREQF
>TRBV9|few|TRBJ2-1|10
ASSYNLNEQF
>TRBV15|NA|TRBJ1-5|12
ATSRPGINQPQH
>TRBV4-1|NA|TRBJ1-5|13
ASSGVGGRGQPQH
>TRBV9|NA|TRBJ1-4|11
ASSVGINEKLF
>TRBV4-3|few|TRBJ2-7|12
ASSLRTGGYEQY
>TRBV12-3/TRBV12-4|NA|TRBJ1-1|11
ASSGTGFTEAF
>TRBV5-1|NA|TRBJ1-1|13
ASSLRQGAGTEAF
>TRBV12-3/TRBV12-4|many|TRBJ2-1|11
ASGTSQNNEQF
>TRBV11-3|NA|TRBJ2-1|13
ASSFNPTAYNEQF
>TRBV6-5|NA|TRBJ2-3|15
ASRQAVEYASSDTQY
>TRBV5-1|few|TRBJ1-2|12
ASSPPGQAYGYT
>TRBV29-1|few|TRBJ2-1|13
SVVIAGGTYNEQF
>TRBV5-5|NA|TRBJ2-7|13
ASSRMDGPGYEQY
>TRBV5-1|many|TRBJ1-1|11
ASSGQTNTEAF
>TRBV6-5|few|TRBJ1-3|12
ASSYTDSGNTIY
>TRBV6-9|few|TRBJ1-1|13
ASSFDLGFWTEAF
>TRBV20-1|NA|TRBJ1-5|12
SASNWQSHPPQH
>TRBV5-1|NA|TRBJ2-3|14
ASSLAASGSGDTQY
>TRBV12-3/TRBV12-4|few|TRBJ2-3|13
ASRLQVTSTDTQY
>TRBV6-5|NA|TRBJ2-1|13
ASSYGVLVDNEQF
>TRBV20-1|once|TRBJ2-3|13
SALPAGGVTDTQY
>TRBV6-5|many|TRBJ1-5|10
ASSYRDQPQH
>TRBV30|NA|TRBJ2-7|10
AWSEGLYEQY
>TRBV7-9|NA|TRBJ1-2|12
ASSRTGQAYGYT
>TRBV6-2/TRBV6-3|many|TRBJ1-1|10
ASSTDVTEAF
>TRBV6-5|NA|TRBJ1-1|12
ASSYGGPGGEAF
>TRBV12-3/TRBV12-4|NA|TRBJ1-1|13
ASSWTGSTNTEAF
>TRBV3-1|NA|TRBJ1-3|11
ASSQRESTDTC
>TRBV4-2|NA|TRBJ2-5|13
ASSPMTGQAETQY